These 20 T cell receptor beta chains came from one sample sequenced in a study of blood T cells in healthy people across ages. Primers used in a second PCR of roughly 6 to 11 cycles were a sample-barcoded 5' primer and a J-beta primer mix. TCRdb re-called the 5' RACE reads through MiXCR, storing one row per CDR3 protein. The sample gives about a million distinct CDR3 sequences, approximately 50% of which show up once; roughly 23% is in the top ten. The sample was blood. These receptors were obtained from a woman in her sixties or seventies in good health.

A few counts support this clonotype. The chain recombines TRBV28 with TRBJ2-5, with D possibly matching TRBD2 (6 bases). Germline CDR1 is MDHEN and CDR2 is SYDVKM. V was trimmed by 7 bases and J by 4 bases, leaving 19 bases between them. There are 15 residues in the CDR3. The DNA for the CDR3 is TGTGCCAGCATCCACTCGGGCGGGATCCGAGAGACCCAGTACTTC. It encodes CASIHSGGIRETQYF.

The V gene is TRBV13, the J gene TRBJ2-5; D is unresolved. The V end lost 5 bases, the J end lost 7 bases, and 17 bases lay between the germline ends. The CDR3 has 14 amino acids. The germline V gene encodes CDR1 PRHDT and CDR2 FYEKMQ (reference sequence). The CDR3: CASSHATQEGTQYF. The CDR3 bases are TGTGCCAGCAGCCATGCAACCCAGGAAGGGACCCAGTACTTC. The full variable domain, with the rest looked up from reference TRBV13 and TRBJ2-5, is AAGVIQSPRHLIKEKRETATLKCYPIPRHDTVYWYQQGPGQDPQFLISFYEKMQSDKGSIPDRFSAQQFSDYHSELNMSSLELGDSALYFCASSHATQEGTQYFGPGTRLLVL.

The genes are TRBV29-1 and TRBJ2-7, with 12 bases identical to TRBD2. The germline CDR1 and CDR2 sequences are SQVTM and ANQGSEA. The CDR3 spans 14 residues. Unmatched junction bases numbered 5, after V lost 4 bases and J lost 4 bases. CDR3 amino acids: CSVGSLAGGYEQYF. The CDR3 nucleotides are TGCAGCGTTGGTTCACTAGCGGGAGGATACGAGCAGTACTTC.

The chain couples TRBV4-1 to TRBJ1-5; 9 bases line up with TRBD1. The V gene end was trimmed by 6 bases and the J gene end by 2 bases; junction bases not matched to a gene: 11. Germline V gene data show CDR1 as MGHRA and CDR2 as YSYEKL. This CDR3 has 17 residues. In DNA, the CDR3 is TGCGCCAGCAGTCGGACAGGGGCCAACCGCGGCAATCAGCCCCAGCATTTT. As protein: CASSRTGANRGNQPQHF.

This clonotype was seen a handful of times. The chain links TRBV2 to TRBJ2-7; a possible D gene is TRBD1 (6 bases). This CDR3 comprises 13 residues. Trimming removed 6 bases from V and 6 bases from J, with 15 bases in between. Germline CDR1 SNHLY, CDR2 FYNNEI. CDR3 sequence reads: CASSNNYRAEQYF. CDR3 coding DNA: TGTGCCAGCAGCAACAATTACAGGGCCGAGCAGTACTTC.

The rearrangement joins TRBV20-1 to TRBJ2-5; D gene uncertain. The CDR3 sequence is 15 residues long. Germline CDR1 and CDR2: DFQATT and SNEGSKA (reference sequence). V was cut by 3 bases and J by 7 bases, with 21 bases left in between. As DNA, the CDR3 is TGCAGTGCTAGTAAGGGTTCCGGACCCATTGGGACCCAGTACTTC. This gives the protein CSASKGSGPIGTQYF.

This chain links TRBV7-8 with TRBJ2-5, with a possible D match to TRBD1 (6 bases). V was clipped by 8 bases and J by 4 bases, with 20 bases between them. This CDR3 has 15 residues. CDR1 and CDR2 (germline): SGHVS, FQNEAQ. As DNA, the CDR3 is TGTGCCAGCGTTGGGGGCGTCTCAAGTCGAGAGACCCAGTACTTC. The encoded protein is CASVGGVSSRETQYF.

V and J are TRBV20-1 and TRBJ1-5, with TRBD1 as a possible D gene (6 bases). This CDR3 has 15 amino acids. Trimming cost V 3 bases and J 4 bases, with 16 bases left between them. CDR1 is DFQATT and CDR2 is SNEGSKA in the germline V gene (reference sequence). As DNA, the CDR3 is TGCAGTGCTAGGGAAGGGGGTAGGCAAAATCAGCCCCAGCATTTT. This encodes CSAREGGRQNQPQHF.

The CDR3 is CASSLVFGELFF. The DNA for the CDR3 is TGTGCCAGCAGCCTGGTTTTCGGGGAGCTGTTTTTT. The chain recombines TRBV5-5 with TRBJ2-2; D is ambiguous. Germline V gives CDR1 SGHKS, CDR2 YYEKEE (reference sequence). V lost 4 bases and J lost 7, with 8 bases in between. The CDR3 covers 12 residues.

The rearrangement joins TRBV4-2 to TRBJ2-3; 7 bases align to TRBD2. The V gene's germline CDR1 is LGHNA and CDR2 YNFKEQ. J was trimmed by 0 bases and V by 4 bases; bases with no gene match: 13. This CDR3 has 18 residues. The CDR3 protein is CASSRGVGASGSTDTQYF. Here the CDR3 DNA reads TGTGCCAGCAGCCGTGGAGTTGGCGCTAGCGGAAGCACAGATACGCAGTATTTT.

The gene calls are TRBV11-1 and TRBJ2-5; 9 bases line up with TRBD1. The CDR3 is 15 amino acids. The V segment lost 5 bases and the J segment 4 bases; nucleotides outside the gene matches: 8. Germline loops: CDR1 SGHAT, CDR2 FQDESV (reference sequence). The CDR3 region is CASSPQGAQAETQYF. As DNA, the CDR3 is TGTGCCAGCAGCCCACAGGGGGCCCAGGCAGAGACCCAGTACTTC. Full variable domain (missing parts from reference TRBV11-1 and TRBJ2-5): EAEVAQSPRYKITEKSQAVAFWCDPISGHATLYWYRQILGQGPELLVQFQDESVVDDSQLPKDRFSAERLKGVDSTLKIQPAELGDSAMYLCASSPQGAQAETQYFGPGTRLLVL.

This clonotype was seen many times. V gene TRBV27 combines with J gene TRBJ1-4, with D maybe TRBD1 (5 bases). V lost 5 bases to trimming and J lost 9 bases, with 16 bases between them. This CDR3 is built from 14 residues. Germline CDR1 and CDR2: MNHEY and SMNVEV (reference sequence). The chain's CDR3 is CASSRGYGGKKLFF. The CDR3 region has the DNA TGTGCCAGCAGTAGAGGGTACGGGGGGAAAAAACTGTTTTTT.

CDR3 nucleotide sequence: TGCAGCGTTGACACGACAGGGCCCTATGAGCAGTTCTTC. This sequence encodes CSVDTTGPYEQFF. V gene TRBV29-1 combines with J gene TRBJ2-1, with TRBD1 matching over 7 bases. This CDR3 has 13 amino acids. CDR1 is SQVTM and CDR2 is ANQGSEA in the germline V gene. J was trimmed by 8 bases and V by 3 bases; bases with no gene match: 7.

The chain uses TRBV6-2 or TRBV6-3 and TRBJ2-4, with D maybe TRBD1 (6 bases). The length of the CDR3 is 12 residues. Trimming removed 7 bases at V and 9 bases at J, with 13 bases between. Per the germline V gene, CDR1 is MNHEY and CDR2 is SVGEGT. CDR3 nucleotides: TGTGCCAGCAAAACAGGGACCGGCATTCAGTACTTC. As protein: CASKTGTGIQYF.

The chain recombines TRBV3-1 with TRBJ1-1; D not resolved. The V gene's germline CDR1 is LGHDT and CDR2 YNNKEL (reference sequence). The CDR3 runs 14 residues. The germline V and J ends were trimmed by 3 bases and 4 bases, with 12 bases remaining between them. This CDR3 is CASSQLGLSTEAFF. The CDR3 DNA reads as TGTGCCAGCAGCCAGTTGGGGTTGAGCACTGAAGCTTTCTTT.

The J gene is TRBJ2-1, the V gene TRBV11-2; perhaps TRBD2 as D (5 bases). Germline V gene sequence: CDR1 SGHAT, CDR2 FQNNGV. The CDR3 consists of 17 residues. Trimming took off 1 base at V and 3 bases at J, with 16 bases between the two ends. CDR3 bases: TGTGCCAGCAGCTTAGGACCCGGGGTCCCGGTCTACAATGAGCAGTTCTTC. Residues: CASSLGPGVPVYNEQFF.

The rearrangement joins TRBV27 to TRBJ2-7, with a possible D match to TRBD2 (6 bases). CDR1 is MNHEY, CDR2 SMNVEV, per germline (reference sequence). This CDR3 comprises 17 residues. V gave up 4 bases and J gave up 0 bases, with 19 bases separating them. CDR3 sequence: CASSYAVGGSFSYEQYF. The CDR3 coding sequence is TGTGCCAGCAGTTACGCCGTGGGGGGATCTTTCTCCTACGAGCAGTACTTC.

CDR3 nucleotides: TGTGCCAGCAGCTTGGCCAGTCCCCATGAGCAGTTCTTC. This translates into CASSLASPHEQFF. The gene calls are TRBV5-6 and TRBJ2-1; D gene ambiguous. The CDR3 sequence is 13 residues long. CDR1 SGHDT and CDR2 YYEEEE come from the germline V gene. V was clipped by 0 bases and J by 8 bases, with 9 bases between them.

Of note for this clonotype: Since a much larger clone is just one base distant, this may be a read error. V usage is TRBV20-1 and J usage is TRBJ2-3; perhaps TRBD2 as D (6 bases). CDR3 size: 13 residues. Germline loops: CDR1 DFQATT, CDR2 SNEGSKA (reference sequence). The germline V and J ends were trimmed by 7 bases and 4 bases, with 15 bases remaining between them. The CDR3 spells CSVGSGRADTQYF. CDR3 coding DNA: TGCAGTGTCGGGTCCGGGAGAGCAGATACGCAGTATTTT.

V gene TRBV4-2 combines with J gene TRBJ2-6, with D possibly matching TRBD1 (5 bases). Germline CDR1 reads LGHNA; CDR2 reads YNFKEQ. The CDR3 is made up of 17 amino acids. V lost 1 base, J lost 0 bases, and 10 bases lay in between. CDR3 DNA: TGTGCCAGCAGCCAAGGGACACTGCGCTCTGGGGCCAACGTCCTGACTTTC. Its protein is CASSQGTLRSGANVLTF.